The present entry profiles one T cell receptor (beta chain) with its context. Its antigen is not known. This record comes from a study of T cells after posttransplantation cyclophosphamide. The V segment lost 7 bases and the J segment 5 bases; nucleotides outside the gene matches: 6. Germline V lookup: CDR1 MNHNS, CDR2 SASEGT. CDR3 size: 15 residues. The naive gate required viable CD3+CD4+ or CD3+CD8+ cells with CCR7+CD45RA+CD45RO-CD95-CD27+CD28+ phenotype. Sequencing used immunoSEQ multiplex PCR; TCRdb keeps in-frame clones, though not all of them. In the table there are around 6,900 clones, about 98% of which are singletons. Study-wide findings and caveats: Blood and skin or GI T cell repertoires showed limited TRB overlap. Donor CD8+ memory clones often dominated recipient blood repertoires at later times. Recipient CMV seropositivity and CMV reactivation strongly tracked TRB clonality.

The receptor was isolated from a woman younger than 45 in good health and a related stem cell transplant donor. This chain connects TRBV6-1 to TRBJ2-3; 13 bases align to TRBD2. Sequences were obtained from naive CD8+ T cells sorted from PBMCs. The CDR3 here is CASNRLAGGGDTQYF. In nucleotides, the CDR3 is TGTGCCAGCAACCGACTAGCGGGGGGTGGAGATACGCAGTATTTT.